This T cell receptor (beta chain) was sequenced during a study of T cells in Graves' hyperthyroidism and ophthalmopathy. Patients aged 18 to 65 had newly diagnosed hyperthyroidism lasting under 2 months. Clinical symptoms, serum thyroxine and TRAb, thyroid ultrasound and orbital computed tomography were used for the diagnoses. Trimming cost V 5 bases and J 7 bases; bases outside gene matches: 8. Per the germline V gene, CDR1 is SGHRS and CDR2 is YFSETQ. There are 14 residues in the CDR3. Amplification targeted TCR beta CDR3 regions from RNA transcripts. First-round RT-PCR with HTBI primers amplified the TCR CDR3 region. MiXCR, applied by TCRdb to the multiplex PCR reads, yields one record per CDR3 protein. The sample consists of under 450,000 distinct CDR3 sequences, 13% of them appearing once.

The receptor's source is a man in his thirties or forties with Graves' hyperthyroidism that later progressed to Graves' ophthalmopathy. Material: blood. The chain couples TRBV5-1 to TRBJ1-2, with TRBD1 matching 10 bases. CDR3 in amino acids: CASRPRTGGGGYTF. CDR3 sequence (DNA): TGCGCCAGCAGACCGCGGACAGGGGGAGGTGGCTACACCTTC.